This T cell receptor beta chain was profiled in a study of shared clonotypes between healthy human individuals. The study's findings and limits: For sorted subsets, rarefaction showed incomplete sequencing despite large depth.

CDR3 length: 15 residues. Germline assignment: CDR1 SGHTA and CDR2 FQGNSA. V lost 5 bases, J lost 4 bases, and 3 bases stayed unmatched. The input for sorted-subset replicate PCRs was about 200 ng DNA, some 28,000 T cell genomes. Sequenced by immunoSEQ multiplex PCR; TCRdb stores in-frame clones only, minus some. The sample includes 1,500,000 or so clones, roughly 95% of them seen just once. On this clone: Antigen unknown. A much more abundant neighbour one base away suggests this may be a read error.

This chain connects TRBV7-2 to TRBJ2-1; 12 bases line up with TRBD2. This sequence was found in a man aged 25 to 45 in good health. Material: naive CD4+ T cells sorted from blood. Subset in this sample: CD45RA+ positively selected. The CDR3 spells CASSAGLAGYNEQFF. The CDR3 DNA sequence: TGTGCCAGCAGCGCCGGACTAGCGGGATACAATGAGCAGTTCTTC.